The entry below gives a single T cell receptor (beta chain) sequence along with its context. No cognate antigen has been identified for it. No base qualities exist here, and no much larger clone lies one base off it. Unmatched junction bases come to 7, with V trimmed by 4 bases and J by 7 bases. Based on the germline V gene, the CDR1 and CDR2 sequences are SGHRS and YFSETQ. The CDR3 sequence holds 15 residues, the cysteine and phenylalanine included. Only the CDR3 portion is preserved as DNA: 45 bases, with reading frame beginning at the first base. Library construction relied on the immunoSEQ multiplex PCR assay. Drawn from immuneACCESS, this table holds only the in-frame rearrangements with V and J called that TCRdb kept. Clones are partly lost; checked studies trace under half to an unresolved V gene and leave the rest unexplained. The sample table lists tens of thousands of clones, 70% to 90% of them with a count of one. The top ten constitute 1% to 1.5% of the sample.

The treatment or condition label here, explained by the study, means: preoperative locoregional IRX-2 cytokine immunotherapy. The samples were obtained from a phase Ib study that tested preoperative, locoregional IRX-2 cytokine immunotherapy designed to prime immune responses. The donors were early-stage breast cancer patients who were given IRX-2 prior to surgery. The record originates from a study of preoperative IRX-2 immunotherapy in early breast cancer (dated by TCRdb to between 2018 and 2021). The source is a human donor with breast cancer. The specimen comprised lymph node tissue, sampled after IRX-2 immunotherapy. This chain joins TRBV5-1 to TRBJ2-2, and 10 bases in between align with TRBD1. The sequenced DNA: TGCGCCAGCAGCCGCGGGACAGGGGTTGGCGGGGAGCTGTTTTTT. Its protein is CASSRGTGVGGELFF.